The 9 T cell receptor beta chains presented below share a single source sample, sequenced in a study of blood T cell repertoires in COVID-19. This table comes from immunoSEQ multiplex PCR, and its TCRdb copy is limited to in-frame clones, with some not included. Of approximately 170,000 clones listed, about 92% are singletons. The specimen sequenced was peripheral blood. These receptors were taken from a man in his sixties with active or convalescent COVID-19.

The chain combines TRBV19 with TRBJ1-5, with D possibly matching TRBD1 (5 bases). Deletions cut 5 bases from V and 7 bases from J, with 12 bases between. Germline V CDR1 and CDR2: LNHDA, SQIVND (reference sequence). The CDR3 runs to 13 residues. DNA of the CDR3: TGTGCCAGTAGTGTCCTCAGGGAACAGCCCCAGCATTTT. Amino acid sequence: CASSVLREQPQHF.

The chain has TRBV12-3 or TRBV12-4 and TRBJ1-2, with D tentatively TRBD1 (5 bases). V was clipped by 6 bases and J by 6 bases, with 14 bases between them. The CDR3 runs 13 residues. CDR3 amino acids: CASSVQGIDGYTF. The CDR3 bases are TGTGCCAGCAGCGTCCAGGGTATTGATGGCTACACCTTC.

The chain has TRBV6-1 and TRBJ1-5; tentative D call: TRBD1 (5 bases). V was cut by 2 bases and J by 2 bases, with 7 bases left in between. The CDR3 length is 14 residues. Germline V gene data show CDR1 as MNHNS and CDR2 as SASEGT. The chain's CDR3 is CASSELQGNQPQHF. CDR3 sequence (DNA): TGTGCCAGCAGTGAACTACAGGGCAATCAGCCCCAGCATTTT.

The chain uses TRBV3-1 (or the pseudogene TRBV3-2) and TRBJ2-3, with TRBD1 matching over 10 bases. Germline V gene data show CDR1 as LGHDT and CDR2 as YNNKEL (reference sequence). This CDR3 spans 15 amino acids. J lost 4 bases, V lost 4 bases, and 5 bases had no gene match. In nucleotides, the CDR3 is TGTGCCAGCAGCCCATCCGGGACAGGGGCAGATACGCAGTATTTT. Translated: CASSPSGTGADTQYF.

This chain links TRBV6-5 with TRBJ2-7, with D tentatively TRBD2 (6 bases). Trimming took 8 bases from V and 6 from J, leaving 20 bases between them. There are 14 residues in the CDR3. Germline CDR1 MNHEY, CDR2 SVGAGI. The CDR3 DNA reads as TGTGCCAGCTCCCCAACATTAACCGGGAGCGAGCAGTACTTC. Translated: CASSPTLTGSEQYF.

The chain employs TRBV6-1 and TRBJ1-5; 7 nucleotides align to TRBD1. V gave up 0 bases and J gave up 2 bases; unmatched junction bases: 7. Germline V gene data show CDR1 as MNHNS and CDR2 as SASEGT. This CDR3 is built from 17 residues. CDR3 nucleotides: TGTGCCAGCAGTGAAGCGCATAGAGGACAGGGCAATCAGCCCCAGCATTTT. Protein: CASSEAHRGQGNQPQHF.

V and J are TRBV7-6 and TRBJ1-2; a weak D match, TRBD1 (6 bases). In germline, CDR1 is SGHVS, CDR2 FNYEAQ. V shed 5 bases and J shed 5 bases, with 18 bases lying between them. The CDR3 has 15 residues. CDR3 sequence reads: CASSPLPDSVYGYTF. CDR3 nucleotides: TGTGCCAGCAGCCCCCTCCCGGACAGTGTTTATGGCTACACCTTC.

This rearrangement joins TRBV7-9 to TRBJ2-2; 7 bases align to TRBD2. The CDR3 is 14 residues long. The germline V gene has CDR1 SEHNR and CDR2 FQNEAQ (reference sequence). V was pared by 6 bases and J by 6 bases, with 7 bases of the junction left unmatched. CDR3 nucleotides: TGTGCCAGCAGTATGACTAGCCGGGCCGGGGAGCTGTTTTTT. Translated: CASSMTSRAGELFF.

CDR3: CASSSTGTGVQPQHF. CDR3 nucleotide sequence: TGTGCCAGCAGTTCCACCGGGACAGGGGTTCAGCCCCAGCATTTT. The chain links TRBV28 to TRBJ1-5; 10 positions agree with TRBD1. The CDR3 is 15 residues long. Looked up from germline, CDR1 is MDHEN and CDR2 is SYDVKM. V lost 4 bases to trimming and J lost 6 bases; unmatched junction nucleotides: 6.